A selection of T cell receptor beta chains follows, all from one sample in a study of blood T cell repertoires in COVID-19. This table comes from immunoSEQ multiplex PCR, and its TCRdb copy is limited to in-frame clones, with some not included. In the table there are fewer than 500,000 clones, roughly 90% of which are singletons. Sample: peripheral blood. All receptors derive from a man aged 18 to 30 with COVID-19, enrolled during active disease. The CDR3 runs from the conserved cysteine through the conserved F or W. The D gene is left open where the match is weak. A row's size may be missing; if present it is once, few, many or a size class.

J,V,D,size,DNA,CDR3
TRBJ2-7,TRBV7-8,.,.,TGTGCCAGCAGCTTAGCACTAGGGTACGAGCAGTACTTC,CASSLALGYEQYF
TRBJ2-1,TRBV3-1/TRBV3-2,.,.,TGTGCCAGCAGCCAGGACAGCCCCTACAATGAGCAGTTCTTC,CASSQDSPYNEQFF
TRBJ2-2,TRBV5-4,TRBD1,.,TGTGCCAGCAGCTCAGGGACAGGGCGGACCGGGGAGCTGTTTTTT,CASSSGTGRTGELFF
TRBJ2-3,TRBV7-9,TRBD1,.,TGTGCCAGCAGCCACCCGACAGGGGGCAAGGGAGATACGCAGTATTTT,CASSHPTGGKGDTQYF
TRBJ1-5,TRBV5-6,.,.,TGTGCCAGCAGCTTTCAGGGCCTGCGGAATCAGCCCCAGCATTTT,CASSFQGLRNQPQHF
TRBJ1-5,TRBV28,TRBD1,.,TGTGCCAGCAGTATCACAGGGGCCCATCAGCCCCAGCATTTT,CASSITGAHQPQHF
TRBJ1-6,TRBV21-1,.,.,TGTGCCAGCAGCAAAATTGGGCAGGGCAGGTCACCCCTCCACTTT,CASSKIGQGRSPLHF
TRBJ2-5,TRBV7-2,TRBD2,.,TGTGCCAGCAGCTTAGTTGCGGGAGGCCCTCAAGAGACCCAGTACTTC,CASSLVAGGPQETQYF
TRBJ2-7,TRBV4-1,.,.,TGCGCCAGCAGCCAAGCCAGCGGAGTTTCCTACGAGCAGTACTTC,CASSQASGVSYEQYF
TRBJ2-7,TRBV6-5,TRBD2,.,TGTGCCATCCTAGCGGGAGGCTCCTACGAGCAGTACTTC,CAILAGGSYEQYF
TRBJ1-3,TRBV29-1,.,.,TGCAGCGTTACCTACCCGGGGGGAAGAAACACCATATATTTT,CSVTYPGGRNTIYF
TRBJ2-7,TRBV3-1/TRBV3-2,TRBD2,once,TGTGCCAGCAGCCCCAGTGGAGCGGGAGACGAGCAGTACTTC,CASSPSGAGDEQYF
TRBJ2-5,TRBV2,.,.,TGTGCCAGCAGTGAGAGGTCAGAGACCCAGTACTTC,CASSERSETQYF
TRBJ2-1,TRBV6-5,TRBD2,.,TGTGCCAGCAGATCTAGCGGCGAGCAGTTCTTC,CASRSSGEQFF
TRBJ1-1,TRBV19,.,.,TGTGCCAGTAGTATAGGGGGGCCGCAACATGAAGCTTTCTTT,CASSIGGPQHEAFF
TRBJ1-5,TRBV27,.,.,TGTGCCAGCAGTTTCTCCAATCAGCCCCAGCATTTT,CASSFSNQPQHF
TRBJ2-1,TRBV2,.,.,TGTGCCAGCTGTCTTGTGAGGATCGCATCCGACAATGAGCAGTTCTTC,CASCLVRIASDNEQFF
TRBJ2-1,TRBV27,.,.,TGTGCCAGCAGTCGCGCTAGTGAGCAGTTCTTC,CASSRASEQFF
TRBJ2-3,TRBV15,.,.,TGTGCCACCAGCAGAGATTCGGCAGGGAGCACAGATACGCAGTATTTT,CATSRDSAGSTDTQYF
TRBJ2-7,TRBV28,.,.,TGTGCCAGCAGTCCCCTGACAGGCTCCTACGAGCAGTACTTC,CASSPLTGSYEQYF
TRBJ2-7,TRBV7-2,TRBD2,.,TGTGCCAGCAGCTTATTAGCGGGGGGCTCCTACGAGCAGTACTTC,CASSLLAGGSYEQYF